This TCR beta chain was documented in a study of monozygotic twins with inflammatory bowel disease. With eight separate reactions per sample, the authors made cDNA. TCRdb re-called the 5' RACE reads and shows each CDR3 protein once, DNA omitted. This repertoire includes 85,000 to 110,000 distinct CDR3 sequences. Material for sequencing was blood. The TCR originated in a human donor with ulcerative colitis or Crohn's disease, or a healthy co-twin of an affected twin (not recorded which).

The CDR3 loop reads CAWESGLLPSGNSPLHF. This chain uses TRBV30 with TRBJ1-6. Germline CDR1 reads GTSNPN; CDR2 reads SVGIG (reference sequence). The CDR3 is 17 residues long. The variable domain in full, with the rest retrieved from reference TRBV30 and TRBJ1-6, is SQTIHQWPATLVQPVGSPLSLECTVEGTSNPNLYWYRQAAGRGLQLLFYSVGIGQISSEVPQNLSASRPQDRQFILSSKKLLLSDSGFYLCAWESGLLPSGNSPLHFGNGTRLTVT.